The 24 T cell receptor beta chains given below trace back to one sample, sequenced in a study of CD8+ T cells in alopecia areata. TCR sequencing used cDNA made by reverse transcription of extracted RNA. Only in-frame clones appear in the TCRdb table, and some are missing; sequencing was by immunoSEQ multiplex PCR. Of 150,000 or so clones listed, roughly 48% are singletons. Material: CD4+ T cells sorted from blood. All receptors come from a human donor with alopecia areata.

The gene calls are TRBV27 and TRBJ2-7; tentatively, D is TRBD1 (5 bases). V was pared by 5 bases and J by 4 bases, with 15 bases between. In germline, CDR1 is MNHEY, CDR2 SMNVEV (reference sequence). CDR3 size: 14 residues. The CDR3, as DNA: TGTGCCAGCAGTCCCTCGCCCACAGGTTACGAGCAGTACTTC. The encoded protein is CASSPSPTGYEQYF.

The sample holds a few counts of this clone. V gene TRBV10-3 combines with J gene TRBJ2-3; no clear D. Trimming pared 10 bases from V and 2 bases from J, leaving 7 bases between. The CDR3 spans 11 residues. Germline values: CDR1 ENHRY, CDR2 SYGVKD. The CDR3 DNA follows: TGTGCCACCGCCCTCACAGATACGCAGTATTTT. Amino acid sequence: CATALTDTQYF.

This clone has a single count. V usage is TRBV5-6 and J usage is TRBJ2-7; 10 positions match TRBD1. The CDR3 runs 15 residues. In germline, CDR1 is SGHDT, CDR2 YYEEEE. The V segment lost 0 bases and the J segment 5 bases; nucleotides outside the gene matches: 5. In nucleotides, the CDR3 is TGTGCCAGCAGCTTGGCGGGACAGGGGTTCCACGAGCAGTACTTC. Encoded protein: CASSLAGQGFHEQYF.

The CDR3 DNA reads TGCAGCGTCTTAGCGGGAGCGACAGATACGCAGTATTTT. Translation: CSVLAGATDTQYF. The chain joins TRBV29-1 to TRBJ2-3; TRBD2 matches 9 bases. V lost 6 bases to trimming and J lost 3 bases; unmatched junction nucleotides: 4. This CDR3 is 13 amino acids long. Looked up from germline, CDR1 is SQVTM and CDR2 is ANQGSEA.

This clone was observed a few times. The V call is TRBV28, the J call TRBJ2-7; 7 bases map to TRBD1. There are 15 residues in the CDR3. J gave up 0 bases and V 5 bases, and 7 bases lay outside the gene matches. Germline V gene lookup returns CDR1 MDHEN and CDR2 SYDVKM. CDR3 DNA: TGTGCCAGCAGTACGTACAGGGGAAGCTCCTACGAGCAGTACTTC. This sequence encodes CASSTYRGSSYEQYF.

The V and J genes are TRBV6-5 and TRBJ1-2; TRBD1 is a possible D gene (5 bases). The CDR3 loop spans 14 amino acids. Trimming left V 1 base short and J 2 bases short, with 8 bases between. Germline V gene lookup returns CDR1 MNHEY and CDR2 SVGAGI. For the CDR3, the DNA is TGTGCCAGCAGTTACTTCAGGGAGAACTATGGCTACACCTTC. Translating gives CASSYFRENYGYTF.

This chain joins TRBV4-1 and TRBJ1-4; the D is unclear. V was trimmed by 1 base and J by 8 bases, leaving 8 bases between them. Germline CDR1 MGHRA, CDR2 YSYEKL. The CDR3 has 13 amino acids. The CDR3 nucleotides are TGCGCCAGCAGCCAAGGGATATTGGAAAAACTGTTTTTT. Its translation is CASSQGILEKLFF.

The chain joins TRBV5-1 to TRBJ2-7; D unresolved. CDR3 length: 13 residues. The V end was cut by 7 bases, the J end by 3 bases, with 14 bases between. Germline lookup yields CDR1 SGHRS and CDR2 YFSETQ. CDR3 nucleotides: TGCGCCAGCGCGGTGGGGTCCGGCTACGAGCAGTACTTC. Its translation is CASAVGSGYEQYF.

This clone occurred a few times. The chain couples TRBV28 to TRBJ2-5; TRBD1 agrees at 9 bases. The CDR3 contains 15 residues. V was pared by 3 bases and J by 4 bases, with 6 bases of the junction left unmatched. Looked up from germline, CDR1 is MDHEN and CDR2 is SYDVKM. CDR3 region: CASSFGQGLGETQYF. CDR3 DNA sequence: TGTGCCAGCAGTTTTGGACAGGGGTTGGGAGAGACCCAGTACTTC.

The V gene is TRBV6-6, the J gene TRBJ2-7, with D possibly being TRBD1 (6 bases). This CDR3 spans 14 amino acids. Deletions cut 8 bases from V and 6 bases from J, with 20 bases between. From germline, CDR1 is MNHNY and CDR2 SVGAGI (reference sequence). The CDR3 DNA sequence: TGTGCCAGCCTTAGAGACAGGCGCCTCTCCGAGCAGTACTTC. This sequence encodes CASLRDRRLSEQYF.

CDR3 sequence: CASSLLDRVGNIQYF. Written as DNA, the CDR3 is TGTGCCAGCAGTCTATTGGACAGGGTGGGAAACATTCAGTACTTC. This chain uses TRBV28 with TRBJ2-4, with 8 bases aligning to TRBD1. The CDR3 consists of 15 residues. Losses at the gene ends were 5 bases for V and 6 bases for J; bases not matched to a gene: 9. Per germline, CDR1 MDHEN and CDR2 SYDVKM.

The CDR3 nucleotides read TGTGCCAGCAGCATCCCGGGACTAGCGGGGGTTCGCAATGAGCAGTTCTTC. It is translated as CASSIPGLAGVRNEQFF. The chain combines TRBV7-2 with TRBJ2-1; TRBD2 matches 14 bases. In germline, CDR1 is SGHTA, CDR2 FQGNSA. This CDR3 has 17 amino acids. The V and J ends lost 5 bases and 6 bases, in that order; junction bases with no gene match: 9.

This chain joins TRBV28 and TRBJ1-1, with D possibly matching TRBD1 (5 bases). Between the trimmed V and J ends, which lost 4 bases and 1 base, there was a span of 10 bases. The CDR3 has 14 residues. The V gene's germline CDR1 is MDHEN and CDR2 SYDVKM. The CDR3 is CASSSPTENTEAFF. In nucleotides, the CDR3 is TGTGCCAGCAGTTCACCGACAGAGAACACTGAAGCTTTCTTT.

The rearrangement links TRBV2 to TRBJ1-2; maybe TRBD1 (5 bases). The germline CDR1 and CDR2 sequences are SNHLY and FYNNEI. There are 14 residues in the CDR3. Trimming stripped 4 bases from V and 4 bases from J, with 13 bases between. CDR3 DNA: TGTGCCAGCAGTGGGCCCTCGGGGGGCTATGGCTACACCTTC. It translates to CASSGPSGGYGYTF. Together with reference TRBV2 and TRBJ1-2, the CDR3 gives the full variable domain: EPEVTQTPSHQVTQMGQEVILRCVPISNHLYFYWYRQILGQKVEFLVSFYNNEISEKSEIFDDQFSVERPDGSNFTLKIRSTKLEDSAMYFCASSGPSGGYGYTFGSGTRLTVV.

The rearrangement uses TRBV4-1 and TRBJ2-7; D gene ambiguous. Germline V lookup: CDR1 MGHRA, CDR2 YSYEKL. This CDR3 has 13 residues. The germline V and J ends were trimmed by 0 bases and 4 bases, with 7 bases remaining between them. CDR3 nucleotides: TGCGCCAGCAGCCAAGAATCTCTTTACGAGCAGTACTTC. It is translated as CASSQESLYEQYF.

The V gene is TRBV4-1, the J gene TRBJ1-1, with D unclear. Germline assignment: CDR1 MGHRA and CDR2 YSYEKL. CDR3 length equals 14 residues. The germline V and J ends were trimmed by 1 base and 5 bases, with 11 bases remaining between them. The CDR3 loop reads CASSQGAVGTEAFF. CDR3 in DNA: TGCGCCAGCAGCCAAGGTGCGGTGGGGACTGAAGCTTTCTTT.

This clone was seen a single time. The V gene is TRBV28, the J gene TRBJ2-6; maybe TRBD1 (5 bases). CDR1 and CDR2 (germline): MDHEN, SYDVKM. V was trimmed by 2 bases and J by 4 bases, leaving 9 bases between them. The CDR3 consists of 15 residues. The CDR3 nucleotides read TGTGCCAGCAGTTTAGGCAGGGCCGGGGCCAACGTCCTGACTTTC. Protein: CASSLGRAGANVLTF.

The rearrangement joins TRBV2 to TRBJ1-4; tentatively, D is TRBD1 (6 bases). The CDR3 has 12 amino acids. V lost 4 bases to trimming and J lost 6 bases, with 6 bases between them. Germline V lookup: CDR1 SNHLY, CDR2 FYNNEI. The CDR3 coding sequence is TGTGCCAGCAGTGGGACAGATGAAAAACTGTTTTTT. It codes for CASSGTDEKLFF. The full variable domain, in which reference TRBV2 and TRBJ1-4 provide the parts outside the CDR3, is EPEVTQTPSHQVTQMGQEVILRCVPISNHLYFYWYRQILGQKVEFLVSFYNNEISEKSEIFDDQFSVERPDGSNFTLKIRSTKLEDSAMYFCASSGTDEKLFFGSGTQLSVL.

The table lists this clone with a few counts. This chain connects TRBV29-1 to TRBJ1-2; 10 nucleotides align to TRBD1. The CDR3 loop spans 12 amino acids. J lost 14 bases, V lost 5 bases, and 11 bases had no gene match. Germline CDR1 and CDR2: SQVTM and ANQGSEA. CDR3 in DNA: TGCAGCGTTTTTGGGACAGGGGTACCAGGAACCTTC. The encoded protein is CSVFGTGVPGTF.

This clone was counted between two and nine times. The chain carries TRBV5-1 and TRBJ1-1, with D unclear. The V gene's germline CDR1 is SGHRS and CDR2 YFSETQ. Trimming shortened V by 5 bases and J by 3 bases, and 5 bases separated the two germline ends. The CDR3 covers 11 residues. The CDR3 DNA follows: TGCGCCAGCAGTAGAGACACTGAAGCTTTCTTT. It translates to CASSRDTEAFF.

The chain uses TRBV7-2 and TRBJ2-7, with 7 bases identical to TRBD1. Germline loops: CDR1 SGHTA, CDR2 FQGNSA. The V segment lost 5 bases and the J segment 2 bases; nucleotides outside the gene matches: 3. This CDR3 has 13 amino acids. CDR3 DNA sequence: TGTGCCAGCAGCGGTGGGACAGCCTACGAGCAGTACTTC. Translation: CASSGGTAYEQYF.

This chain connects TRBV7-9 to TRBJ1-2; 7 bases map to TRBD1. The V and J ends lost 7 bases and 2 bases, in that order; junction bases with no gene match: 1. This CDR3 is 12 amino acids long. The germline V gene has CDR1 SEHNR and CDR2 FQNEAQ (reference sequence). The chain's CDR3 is CASMTGNYGYTF. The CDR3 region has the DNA TGTGCCAGCATGACAGGGAACTATGGCTACACCTTC.

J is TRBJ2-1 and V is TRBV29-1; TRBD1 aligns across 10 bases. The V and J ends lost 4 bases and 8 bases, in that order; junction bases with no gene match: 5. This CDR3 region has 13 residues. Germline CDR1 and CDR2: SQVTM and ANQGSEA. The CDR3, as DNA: TGCAGCGTTGTTGGGACAGGGGTCGATGAGCAGTTCTTC. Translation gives CSVVGTGVDEQFF.

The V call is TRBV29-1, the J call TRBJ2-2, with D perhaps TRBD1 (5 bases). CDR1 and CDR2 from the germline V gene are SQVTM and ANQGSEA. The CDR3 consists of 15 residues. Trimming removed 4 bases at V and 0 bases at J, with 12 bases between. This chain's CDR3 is CSVVVGAANTGELFF. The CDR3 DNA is TGCAGCGTTGTGGTTGGGGCCGCGAACACCGGGGAGCTGTTTTTT.